What follows describes a single T cell receptor (beta chain). This clonotype has a count of ten or more. This clone's antigen is unknown. Base qualities are not at hand, and no much larger clone is one base apart. From the cysteine through the phenylalanine, the CDR3 covers 13 amino acids. CDR3 DNA is the only sequence kept; it has 39 bases, read in frame from the first base. Cut back by 4 bases and 6 bases, the V and J ends lie 9 bases apart. These data originate in a study of response to subunit inactivated influenza vaccine (dated by TCRdb to between 2017 and 2018). Looking at the study overall: The study used deep quantitative T cell receptor repertoire profiling to track responses to a trivalent subunit inactivated influenza vaccine. Broad study findings and their caveats: According to the authors, only a limited number of new T cells may be recruited by each seasonal influenza vaccination.

The library was built by means of RT-PCR. The instrument given in TCRdb is Illumina HiSeq 2500. The public reads were reanalyzed by TCRdb: fastp trimming at Q25, MiXCR alignment, in-frame beta chains only. When rows share a CDR3 protein, they turn into one entry using the most common DNA and genes. The sample table contains a few hundred thousand distinct CDR3 sequences; only one count was recorded for approximately 6.9% of them. Less than 15% of the sample is held by the ten biggest clonotypes. The input for sequencing was PBMCs from blood, taken less than 30 months after vaccination. The chain employs TRBV12-3 or TRBV12-4 and TRBJ2-2, with TRBD1 perhaps the D gene, on 5 matching bases. The TCR sequence derives from a man aged 45-69 years who received an inactivated influenza vaccine. Donor details come from another sample of the same person, matched by shared clones. Here the CDR3 is given as CASSYDSPGELFF. The nucleotides are TGTGCCAGCAGTTACGACAGTCCCGGGGAGCTGTTTTTT.